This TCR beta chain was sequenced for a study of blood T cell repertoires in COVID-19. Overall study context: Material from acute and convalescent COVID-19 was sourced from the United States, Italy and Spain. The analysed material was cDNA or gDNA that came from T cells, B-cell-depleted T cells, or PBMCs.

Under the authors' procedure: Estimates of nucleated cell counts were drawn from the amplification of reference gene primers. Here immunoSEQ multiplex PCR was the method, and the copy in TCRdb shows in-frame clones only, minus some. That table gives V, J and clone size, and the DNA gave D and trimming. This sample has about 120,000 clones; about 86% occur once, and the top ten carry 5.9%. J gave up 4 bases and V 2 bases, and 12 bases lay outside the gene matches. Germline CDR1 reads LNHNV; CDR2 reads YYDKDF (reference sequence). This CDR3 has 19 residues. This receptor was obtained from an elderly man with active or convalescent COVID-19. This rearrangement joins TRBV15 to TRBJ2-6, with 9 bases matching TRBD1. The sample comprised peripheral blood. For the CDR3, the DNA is TGTGCCACCAGCAGACCCCCCGGGACAGGGTCTTCAGGGGCCAACGTCCTGACTTTC. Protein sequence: CATSRPPGTGSSGANVLTF.